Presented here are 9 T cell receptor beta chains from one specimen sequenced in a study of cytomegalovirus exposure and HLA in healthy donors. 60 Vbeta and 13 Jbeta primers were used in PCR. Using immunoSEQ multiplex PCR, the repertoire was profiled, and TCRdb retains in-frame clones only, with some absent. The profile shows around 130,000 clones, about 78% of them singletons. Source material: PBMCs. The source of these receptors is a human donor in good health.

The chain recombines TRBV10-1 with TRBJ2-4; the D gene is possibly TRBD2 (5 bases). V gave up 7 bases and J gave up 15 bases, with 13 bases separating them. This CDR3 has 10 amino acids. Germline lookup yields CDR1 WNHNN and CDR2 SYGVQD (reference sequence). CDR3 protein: CASIIGKVYF. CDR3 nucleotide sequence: TGCGCCAGCATCATCGGGAAGGTGTACTTC.

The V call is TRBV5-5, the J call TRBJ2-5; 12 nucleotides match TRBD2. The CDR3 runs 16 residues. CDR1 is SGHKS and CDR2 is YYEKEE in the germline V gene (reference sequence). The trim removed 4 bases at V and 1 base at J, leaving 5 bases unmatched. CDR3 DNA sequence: TGTGCCAGCAGCCTACAGACTAGCGGGGGCCAAGAGACCCAGTACTTC. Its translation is CASSLQTSGGQETQYF.

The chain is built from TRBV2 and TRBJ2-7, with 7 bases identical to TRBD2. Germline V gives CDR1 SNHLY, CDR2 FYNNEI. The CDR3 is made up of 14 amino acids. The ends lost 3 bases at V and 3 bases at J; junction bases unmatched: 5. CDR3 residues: CASSDSWGGYEQYF. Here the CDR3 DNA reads TGTGCCAGCAGTGATTCTTGGGGGGGCTACGAGCAGTACTTC.

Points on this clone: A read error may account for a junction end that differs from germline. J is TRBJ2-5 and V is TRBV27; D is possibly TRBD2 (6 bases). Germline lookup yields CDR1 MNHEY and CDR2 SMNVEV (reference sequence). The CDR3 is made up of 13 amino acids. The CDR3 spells CASSLLGGEAQYF. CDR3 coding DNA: TGTGCCAGCAGTTTACTGGGGGGAGAGGCCCAGTACTTC.

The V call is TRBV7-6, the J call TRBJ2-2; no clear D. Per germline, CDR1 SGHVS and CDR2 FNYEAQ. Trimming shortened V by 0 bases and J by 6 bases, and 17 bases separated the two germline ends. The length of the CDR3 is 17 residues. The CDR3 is CASSLALGSLTSGELFF. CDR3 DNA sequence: TGTGCCAGCAGCTTAGCGCTGGGCAGTCTAACCTCCGGGGAGCTGTTTTTT.

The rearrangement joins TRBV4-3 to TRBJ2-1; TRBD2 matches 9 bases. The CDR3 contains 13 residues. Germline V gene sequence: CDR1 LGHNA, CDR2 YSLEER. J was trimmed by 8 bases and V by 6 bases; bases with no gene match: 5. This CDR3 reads CASSRSGGYEQFF. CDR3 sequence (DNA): TGCGCCAGCAGTCGAAGCGGGGGGTATGAGCAGTTCTTC.

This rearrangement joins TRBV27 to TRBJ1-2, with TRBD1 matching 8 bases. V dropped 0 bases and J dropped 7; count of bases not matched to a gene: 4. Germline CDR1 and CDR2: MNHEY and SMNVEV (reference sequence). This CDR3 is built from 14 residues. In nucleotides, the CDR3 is TGTGCCAGCAGTTTATCCGACAGGGGTAGTGGCTACACCTTC. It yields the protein CASSLSDRGSGYTF.

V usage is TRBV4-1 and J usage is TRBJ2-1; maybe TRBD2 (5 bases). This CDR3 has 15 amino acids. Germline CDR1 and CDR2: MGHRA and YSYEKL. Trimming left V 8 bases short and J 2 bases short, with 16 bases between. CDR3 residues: CASLPLGAPYNEQFF. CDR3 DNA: TGCGCCAGCCTCCCCTTGGGAGCACCCTACAATGAGCAGTTCTTC.

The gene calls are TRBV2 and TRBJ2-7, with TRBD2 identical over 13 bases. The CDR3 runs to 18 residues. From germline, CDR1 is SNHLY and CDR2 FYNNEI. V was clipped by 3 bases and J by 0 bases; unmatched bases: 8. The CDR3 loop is CASSDTSGGVLPSYEQYF. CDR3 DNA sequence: TGTGCCAGCAGTGACACTAGCGGGGGGGTACTTCCCTCCTACGAGCAGTACTTC.